These 10 T cell receptor beta chains were all obtained from the same sample, sequenced in a study of blood T cells in healthy people across ages. A second PCR of roughly 7 to 11 cycles used a sample-barcoded 5' primer and a J-beta primer mix. Via MiXCR, TCRdb re-called the 5' RACE reads, giving one row per CDR3 protein. The sample has about 640,000 distinct CDR3 sequences, 58% seen once; the top ten hold 30% to 40%. The sequenced sample was blood. These receptors originate from a man aged 55 to 69 in good health.

The rearrangement uses TRBV20-1 and TRBJ2-1; possibly TRBD1 or TRBD2 for D (6 bases each). This CDR3 comprises 16 residues. The germline gives CDR1 DFQATT, CDR2 SNEGSKA (reference sequence). Trimming cost V 0 bases and J 5 bases, with 17 bases left between them. CDR3: CSARDLRRGQNNEQFF. CDR3 bases: TGCAGTGCTAGAGATTTGCGCCGGGGGCAGAACAATGAGCAGTTCTTC.

This chain connects TRBV7-2 to TRBJ2-3; 14 bases agree with TRBD2. The ends lost 6 bases at V and 11 bases at J; junction bases unmatched: 7. This CDR3 has 14 residues. Looked up from germline, CDR1 is SGHTA and CDR2 is FQGNSA. The CDR3 DNA is TGTGCCAGCAGGACTAGCGGGGGGGCCCATGGGCAGTATTTT. This sequence encodes CASRTSGGAHGQYF.

The CDR3 is CSAGPYRGRAETQYF. In DNA, the CDR3 is TGCAGTGCAGGTCCCTACAGGGGGCGTGCAGAGACCCAGTACTTC. The rearrangement uses TRBV20-1 and TRBJ2-7, with TRBD1 identical over 9 bases. The DNA end favors TRBJ2-5, so the J call may be wrong. The CDR3 is 15 residues long. Germline V gene sequence: CDR1 DFQATT, CDR2 SNEGSKA (reference sequence).

The chain joins TRBV20-1 to TRBJ2-7; D might be TRBD2 (5 bases). The CDR3 loop spans 11 amino acids. The V end was cut by 1 base, the J end by 10 bases, with 11 bases between. The germline V gene encodes CDR1 DFQATT and CDR2 SNEGSKA (reference sequence). This CDR3 is CSARGVEGQYF. The CDR3 region has the DNA TGCAGTGCTAGAGGGGTCGAGGGCCAGTACTTC.

V and J are TRBV12-3 or TRBV12-4 and TRBJ1-4; no clear D gene. V shed 2 bases and J shed 5 bases, with 15 bases lying between them. This CDR3 has 16 residues. The DNA of the CDR3 is TGTGCCAGCAGTTTACGGTATCGAGACAACAATGAAAAACTGTTTTTT. Translated, it gives CASSLRYRDNNEKLFF.

The chain uses TRBV6-1 and TRBJ1-1; D is perhaps TRBD1 (5 bases). The V end lost 3 bases, the J end lost 0 bases, and 11 bases lay between the germline ends. Germline-derived CDR1 and CDR2 are MNHNS and SASEGT. CDR3 size: 15 residues. Written as DNA, the CDR3 is TGTGCCAGCAGTGACCCAGGGACCATGAACACTGAAGCTTTCTTT. Residues: CASSDPGTMNTEAFF.

V usage is TRBV9 and J usage is TRBJ2-4; TRBD2 agrees at 7 bases. Germline V gene sequence: CDR1 SGDLS, CDR2 YYNGEE. The length of the CDR3 is 14 residues. The junction had 6 bases not matched to a gene; V was cut back by 4 bases and J by 5 bases. CDR3 DNA: TGTGCCAGCAGCCGCACGGGGGGTCAAAACATTCAGTACTTC. This sequence encodes CASSRTGGQNIQYF.

This chain connects TRBV12-5 to TRBJ2-5; TRBD1 might be the D (6 bases). Germline assignment: CDR1 LGHNT and CDR2 FRNRAP. The CDR3 is made up of 16 amino acids. Between the trimmed V and J ends, which lost 3 bases and 5 bases, there was a span of 19 bases. CDR3 sequence (DNA): TGTGCTAGTGGTTTAACCAGGGGCGCGGGTCAGGAGACCCAGTACTTC. Residues: CASGLTRGAGQETQYF.

The rearrangement uses TRBV10-3 and TRBJ2-5; D unclear. Trimming left V 6 bases short and J 1 base short, with 15 bases between. This CDR3 contains 15 residues. Germline-derived CDR1 and CDR2 are ENHRY and SYGVKD. The CDR3 nucleotides are TGTGCCATCAGACGATCCCAGGCGACCCAAGAGACCCAGTACTTC. Its translation is CAIRRSQATQETQYF.

The chain combines TRBV28 with TRBJ1-2, with 8 bases aligning to TRBD1. The CDR3 totals 13 residues. Looked up from germline, CDR1 is MDHEN and CDR2 is SYDVKM. J lost 7 bases, V lost 4 bases, and 5 bases had no gene match. The CDR3 reads CASSSQTGVGYTF. The CDR3 bases are TGTGCCAGCAGTTCCCAGACAGGGGTTGGCTACACCTTC.